This passage covers 12 T cell receptor beta chains from one sample sequenced in a study of radiotherapy plus CTLA-4 blockade in lung cancer. Clones were sequenced by immunoSEQ multiplex PCR, and TCRdb holds only the in-frame ones, with some missing. The table shows approximately 46,000 clones, with about 88% occurring only once. Sample: peripheral blood, taken from a patient treated with radiotherapy plus ipilimumab. These receptors originate from a human donor with non-small cell lung cancer whose response to radiotherapy plus ipilimumab could not be evaluated.

This chain joins TRBV28 and TRBJ2-7; 8 bases are a match to TRBD2. V shed 3 bases and J 5 bases; nucleotides not matched to a gene: 12. The CDR3 contains 16 residues. Germline V gene data show CDR1 as MDHEN and CDR2 as SYDVKM. The CDR3 DNA sequence: TGTGCCAGCAGTTTCCTAGCCGGGAGGGCCATCGACGAGCAGTACTTC. This encodes CASSFLAGRAIDEQYF.

Written as DNA, the CDR3 is TGTGCCAGTAATATGGGACTAGCCCCTTACAATGAGCAGTTCTTC. Amino acid sequence: CASNMGLAPYNEQFF. V gene TRBV19 combines with J gene TRBJ2-1; 9 bases agree with TRBD2. The CDR3 is made up of 15 amino acids. CDR1 is LNHDA, CDR2 SQIVND, per germline (reference sequence). Trimming removed 7 bases from V and 4 bases from J; junction bases left unmatched: 8.

The V call is TRBV21-1, the J call TRBJ1-5; TRBD1, the table's D call, lacks a check against the DNA. TRBV21-1 is a pseudogene segment. This CDR3 is 20 amino acids long. The CDR3 region has the DNA TGTGCCAGCAGCAAAGAGTTTTGGGCATCGAACACCTTCGGCAATCAGCCCCAGCATTTT. Encoded protein: CASSKEFWASNTFGNQPQHF.

The chain uses TRBV11-3 and TRBJ2-5; 7 bases agree with TRBD2. Per germline, CDR1 SGHNT and CDR2 YENEEA. This CDR3 has 15 residues. V was pared by 1 base and J by 3 bases, with 5 bases of the junction left unmatched. In DNA, the CDR3 is TGTGCCAGCAGCTTAGGGGGGGGACGGGAAGAGACCCAGTACTTC. Translated: CASSLGGGREETQYF.

The chain carries TRBV29-1 and TRBJ2-5; 7 bases are shared with TRBD2. Germline lookup yields CDR1 SQVTM and CDR2 ANQGSEA. J lost 1 base, V lost 6 bases, and 8 bases had no gene match. This CDR3 region has 14 residues. CDR3 residues: CSVEPGLPQETQYF. The CDR3 coding sequence is TGCAGCGTAGAACCGGGACTACCCCAAGAGACCCAGTACTTC.

V and J are TRBV28 and TRBJ2-7; perhaps TRBD2 as D (7 bases). Trimming left V 6 bases short and J 7 bases short, with 19 bases between. CDR3 size: 14 residues. Germline lookup yields CDR1 MDHEN and CDR2 SYDVKM. CDR3 coding DNA: TGTGCCAGCAGCCCCGGTAGGGGGGGTGAAGAGCAGTACTTC. Translated, it gives CASSPGRGGEEQYF.

This clone was observed once. This chain links TRBV29-1 with TRBJ2-7; D is perhaps TRBD2 (6 bases). Trimming took off 1 base at V and 3 bases at J, with 7 bases between the two ends. Germline V gene data show CDR1 as SQVTM and CDR2 as ANQGSEA. The CDR3 runs 12 residues. CDR3 region: CSVEGRGYEQYF. As DNA, the CDR3 is TGCAGCGTTGAAGGGAGGGGCTACGAGCAGTACTTC.

This clone came up a few times. The chain uses TRBV5-1 and TRBJ2-1, with D possibly being TRBD1 (6 bases). The V and J ends lost 7 bases and 1 base respectively, with 18 bases between them. Germline V CDR1 and CDR2: SGHRS, YFSETQ. The CDR3 has 16 amino acids. DNA for the CDR3: TGCGCCAGCGCCGTAGGGGGAACTAGGTCCTACAATGAGCAGTTCTTC. Its protein is CASAVGGTRSYNEQFF.

The rearrangement uses TRBV7-9 and TRBJ2-2; TRBD2 aligns across 8 bases. Germline trimming cut 5 bases from V and 0 bases from J; bases unmatched to any gene: 5. CDR3 length: 16 residues. CDR1 is SEHNR and CDR2 is FQNEAQ in the germline V gene (reference sequence). CDR3 in DNA: TGTGCCAGCAGCAGAATAGCGGGAACGAACACCGGGGAGCTGTTTTTT. The encoded protein is CASSRIAGTNTGELFF.

This clone was found a few times. This chain connects TRBV7-8 to TRBJ2-2; TRBD2 matches 9 bases. The length of the CDR3 is 16 residues. V lost 3 bases and J lost 6; bases outside the gene matches: 8. CDR1 is SGHVS and CDR2 is FQNEAQ in the germline V gene. CDR3 protein: CASSFAGGRFAGELFF. The CDR3 DNA reads as TGTGCCAGCAGCTTTGCGGGAGGGCGATTCGCCGGGGAGCTGTTTTTT.

J is TRBJ2-2 and V is TRBV9, with 12 bases matching TRBD2. Germline V lookup: CDR1 SGDLS, CDR2 YYNGEE. Trimming cost V 4 bases and J 8 bases; bases outside gene matches: 6. The CDR3 extends over 15 amino acids. CDR3 residues: CASSPLAGGPGELFF. The CDR3 DNA reads as TGTGCCAGCAGCCCACTAGCGGGAGGACCGGGGGAGCTGTTTTTT.

J is TRBJ1-1 and V is TRBV7-2, with TRBD1 matching over 11 bases. Germline values: CDR1 SGHTA, CDR2 FQGNSA. The V gene end was trimmed by 1 base and the J gene end by 8 bases; junction bases not matched to a gene: 6. The CDR3 loop spans 15 amino acids. CDR3 sequence reads: CASSLEEDRGQEAFF. CDR3 nucleotide sequence: TGTGCCAGCAGCTTAGAGGAGGACAGGGGGCAGGAAGCTTTCTTT.